The entry that follows covers one TCR beta chain sequence. Its specificity is unknown. Assay: immunoSEQ multiplex PCR; the TCRdb copy retains only in-frame clones and omits some. The repertoire holds approximately 110,000 clones, about nine tenths seen once, with roughly 1.1% in the top ten. This specimen belongs to a study of T cell responses to AZD1222 COVID-19 vaccine. General study findings and limits: Targets within unmutated variant regions were reportedly found for nearly half of spike-specific TCRs. Only after the peak T cell response were repertoires sampled.

V was trimmed by 5 bases and J by 5 bases, leaving 9 bases between them. This CDR3 comprises 11 residues. CDR1 is SQVTM and CDR2 is ANQGSEA in the germline V gene. The source of this sequence is an adult in good health. The chain uses TRBV29-1 and TRBJ1-1; TRBD1 might be the D (6 bases). The input for sequencing was peripheral blood, taken on day 0 of AZD1222 vaccination. This chain's CDR3 is CSVTGRTEAFF. The CDR3 DNA follows: TGCAGCGTTACAGGGAGGACTGAAGCTTTCTTT.